Below, 28 T cell receptor beta chains from the same sample are listed, as sequenced in a study of metastatic and nonmetastatic thyroid tumors. Thyroid surgery was performed in patients who had received no treatment beforehand. TCRdb re-clonotyped the PCR reads through MiXCR. The table records around 22,000 clones, around 40% of them present only once. Sequenced material: blood. These receptors were taken from a male donor with papillary thyroid cancer or a benign thyroid nodule (not recorded which). Some clones in this sample may be carry-over from other donors' samples.

By share of the sample, this clone is medium-sized. The rearrangement links TRBV13 to TRBJ1-6; 10 nucleotides line up with TRBD1. Germline V gene lookup returns CDR1 PRHDT and CDR2 FYEKMQ (reference sequence). This CDR3 has 15 amino acids. Losses at the gene ends were 4 bases for V and 9 bases for J; bases not matched to a gene: 6. CDR3: CASSSDRGQSSPLHF. In DNA form, the CDR3 reads TGTGCCAGCAGCTCCGACAGGGGGCAAAGTTCACCCCTCCACTTT.

This chain links TRBV15 with TRBJ2-7; tentative D call: TRBD1 (5 bases). Deletions cut 4 bases from V and 0 bases from J, with 13 bases between. This CDR3 contains 15 residues. CDR1 and CDR2 (germline): LNHNV, YYDKDF (reference sequence). The CDR3 DNA reads TGTGCCACCAGCAAGTACTTAGGGGTCTCCTACGAGCAGTACTTC. It yields the protein CATSKYLGVSYEQYF.

The chain joins TRBV28 to TRBJ1-6, with a tentative D call TRBD1 (6 bases). Germline values: CDR1 MDHEN, CDR2 SYDVKM. V lost 7 bases and J lost 7, with 8 bases in between. The CDR3 consists of 12 residues. The CDR3 region is CASTRGNSPLHF. The CDR3 coding sequence is TGTGCCAGCACCAGGGGAAATTCACCCCTCCACTTT.

Within the sample, this clone is medium-sized. The chain combines TRBV6-2 or TRBV6-3 with TRBJ1-6; D remains unclear. Germline CDR1 reads MNHEY; CDR2 reads SVGEGT. The CDR3 contains 17 residues. V gave up 2 bases and J gave up 9 bases, with 20 bases separating them. This CDR3 is CASSYPTLLGRPSPLHF. CDR3 in DNA: TGTGCCAGCAGTTACCCGACGCTGCTAGGCCGACCTTCACCCCTCCACTTT.

By share, this clone ranks as medium-sized. In DNA form, the CDR3 reads TGTGCCAGCAGCTTCCCAAAGGGGGGAATGAACACTGAAGCTTTCTTT. Amino acid sequence: CASSFPKGGMNTEAFF. The chain has TRBV11-2 and TRBJ1-1; D possibly corresponds to TRBD1 (6 bases). Germline V gene sequence: CDR1 SGHAT, CDR2 FQNNGV. The CDR3 consists of 16 residues. V was cut by 3 bases and J by 0 bases, with 14 bases left in between.

The chain couples TRBV6-1 to TRBJ2-3, with D perhaps matching TRBD2 (7 bases). This CDR3 comprises 13 residues. Germline V CDR1 and CDR2: MNHNS, SASEGT. V was clipped by 7 bases and J by 7 bases, with 15 bases between them. This CDR3 is CASIGGGLNTQYF. The CDR3 DNA follows: TGTGCCAGCATAGGGGGGGGCTTAAATACGCAGTATTTT.

The chain combines TRBV7-2 with TRBJ2-1, with 8 bases identical to TRBD2. V shed 4 bases and J 4 bases; nucleotides not matched to a gene: 9. Germline V gene data show CDR1 as SGHTA and CDR2 as FQGNSA. The CDR3 totals 16 residues. In DNA form, the CDR3 reads TGTGCCAGCAGCTCCACCCCGGGGGGGTATTACAATGAGCAGTTCTTC. Translated: CASSSTPGGYYNEQFF.

By share, this clone counts as medium-sized. The genes are TRBV6-1 and TRBJ1-2; TRBD1 is a possible D gene (5 bases). The length of the CDR3 is 14 residues. Germline values: CDR1 MNHNS, CDR2 SASEGT. V lost 5 bases to trimming and J lost 1 base, with 11 bases between them. The CDR3 DNA sequence: TGTGCCAGCAGTCCCGGGGGGGGTAACTATGGCTACACCTTC. It specifies CASSPGGGNYGYTF.

V gene TRBV5-6 combines with J gene TRBJ2-7; TRBD1 is a possible D gene (6 bases). The CDR3 is made up of 13 amino acids. V was pared by 4 bases and J by 3 bases, with 11 bases between. Germline V CDR1 and CDR2: SGHDT, YYEEEE. CDR3 region: CASSPGQVYEQYF. The CDR3 DNA reads as TGTGCCAGCAGCCCGGGACAAGTCTACGAGCAGTACTTC.

This clone has a handful of counts. This chain joins TRBV2 and TRBJ2-7, with 10 nucleotides matching TRBD1. After removal of 4 bases from V and 11 bases from J, the junction contained 5 bases not matched to a gene. CDR1 and CDR2 from the germline V gene are SNHLY and FYNNEI. CDR3 length: 12 amino acids. The CDR3 DNA sequence: TGTGCCAGCAGTGCTTCCGGGACAGGGGAGTACTTC. The encoded protein is CASSASGTGEYF.

The V call is TRBV19, the J call TRBJ2-2; 8 bases agree with TRBD1. V gave up 6 bases and J gave up 1 base; unmatched junction bases: 7. Germline V gene data show CDR1 as LNHDA and CDR2 as SQIVND (reference sequence). The CDR3 length is 16 residues. For the CDR3, the DNA is TGTGCCAGTAGGAGCCGGGACAGGATGAACACCGGGGAGCTGTTTTTT. Protein product: CASRSRDRMNTGELFF. The entire variable domain, with the rest obtained from reference TRBV19 and TRBJ2-2, is as follows: DGGITQSPKYLFRKEGQNVTLSCEQNLNHDAMYWYRQDPGQGLRLIYYSQIVNDFQKGDIAEGYSVSREKKESFPLTVTSAQKNPTAFYLCASRSRDRMNTGELFFGEGSRLTVL.

The V gene is TRBV11-2, the J gene TRBJ2-7; 11 nucleotides align to TRBD1. V was pared by 2 bases and J by 3 bases, with 15 bases of the junction left unmatched. This CDR3 has 19 amino acids. Germline loops: CDR1 SGHAT, CDR2 FQNNGV. The CDR3 spells CASSLYRGQGASMHYEQYF. In nucleotides, the CDR3 is TGTGCCAGCAGCTTATACCGAGGACAGGGGGCGTCAATGCACTACGAGCAGTACTTC. The entire variable domain, with the rest obtained from reference TRBV11-2 and TRBJ2-7, is as follows: EAGVAQSPRYKIIEKRQSVAFWCNPISGHATLYWYQQILGQGPKLLIQFQNNGVVDDSQLPKDRFSAERLKGVDSTLKIQPAKLEDSAVYLCASSLYRGQGASMHYEQYFGPGTRLTVT.

This clone was found many times. The rearrangement uses TRBV28 and TRBJ1-2; 7 nucleotides line up with TRBD1. J gave up 1 base and V 4 bases, and 9 bases lay outside the gene matches. The CDR3 has 16 residues. Germline values: CDR1 MDHEN, CDR2 SYDVKM. This CDR3 is CASSSMDRPINYGYTF. In DNA, the CDR3 is TGTGCCAGCAGTTCCATGGACAGGCCGATTAACTATGGCTACACCTTC.

V is TRBV4-1 and J is TRBJ1-6, with a weak D call TRBD1 (5 bases). Deletions cut 1 base from V and 7 bases from J, with 11 bases between. The CDR3 covers 15 residues. Germline V gives CDR1 MGHRA, CDR2 YSYEKL. CDR3 in DNA: TGCGCCAGCAGCCAAGGGGGCCTGGGGAATTCACCCCTCCACTTT. Its translation is CASSQGGLGNSPLHF.

This clone was observed a few times. The rearrangement links TRBV6-1 to TRBJ2-7; 9 bases are a match to TRBD1. Trimming removed 11 bases from V and 1 base from J; junction bases left unmatched: 12. This CDR3 is built from 15 residues. Germline lookup yields CDR1 MNHNS and CDR2 SASEGT. The CDR3 coding sequence is TGTGCCGCGGGACCGGGGGGACAGGGTTCCTACGAGCAGTACTTC. Translated, it gives CAAGPGGQGSYEQYF.

This clone was observed many times. The genes are TRBV19 and TRBJ2-7; possibly TRBD2 for D (7 bases). V was pared by 4 bases and J by 6 bases, with 10 bases between. The CDR3 extends over 12 amino acids. Germline V gene lookup returns CDR1 LNHDA and CDR2 SQIVND (reference sequence). CDR3 protein: CASSKGGPEQYF. The CDR3 DNA follows: TGTGCCAGTAGTAAGGGGGGGCCCGAGCAGTACTTC. Looking up the rest from reference TRBV19 and TRBJ2-7 gives the full variable domain: DGGITQSPKYLFRKEGQNVTLSCEQNLNHDAMYWYRQDPGQGLRLIYYSQIVNDFQKGDIAEGYSVSREKKESFPLTVTSAQKNPTAFYLCASSKGGPEQYFGPGTRLTVT.

At least ten counts were recorded for this clone. The chain recombines TRBV24-1 with TRBJ2-2, with 7 bases lining up with TRBD1. Germline values: CDR1 KGHDR, CDR2 SFDVKD. This CDR3 region has 16 residues. The junction had 10 bases not matched to a gene; V was cut back by 4 bases and J by 6 bases. Written as DNA, the CDR3 is TGTGCCACCAGTGAGCTCGGGACAGAGGGTTCCGGGGAGCTGTTTTTT. Its translation: CATSELGTEGSGELFF.

There are many counts of this clone. V is TRBV11-2 and J is TRBJ2-5; D not resolved. The V end lost 6 bases, the J end lost 5 bases, and 19 bases lay between the germline ends. Looked up from germline, CDR1 is SGHAT and CDR2 is FQNNGV. This CDR3 has 15 residues. This CDR3 is CASSGGRSRYETQYF. The CDR3 bases are TGTGCCAGCAGTGGTGGGCGTAGTCGTTACGAGACCCAGTACTTC.

This clone is categorized as medium-sized. The V call is TRBV15, the J call TRBJ2-6; the D gene is possibly TRBD2 (5 bases). V was clipped by 0 bases and J by 0 bases, with 9 bases between them. Germline values: CDR1 LNHNV, CDR2 YYDKDF (reference sequence). This CDR3 has 17 amino acids. The CDR3 nucleotides are TGTGCCACCAGCAGAGATCTTGGGAGCTCTGGGGCCAACGTCCTGACTTTC. Translation gives CATSRDLGSSGANVLTF. Using reference TRBV15 and TRBJ2-6 for the parts outside the CDR3, the full variable domain is DAMVIQNPRYQVTQFGKPVTLSCSQTLNHNVMYWYQQKSSQAPKLLFHYYDKDFNNEADTPDNFQSRRPNTSFCFLDIRSPGLGDTAMYLCATSRDLGSSGANVLTFGAGSRLTVL.

This clone was recorded at least ten times. At the DNA level, this CDR3 is encoded by other sequences in the same sample as well. This chain joins TRBV10-2 and TRBJ1-5; a weak D match, TRBD1 (5 bases). CDR1 is WSHSY, CDR2 SAAADI, per germline. The CDR3 consists of 15 residues. Trimming cost V 0 bases and J 7 bases, with 13 bases left between them. CDR3 in amino acids: CASSESITGRQPQHF. The CDR3 bases are TGCGCCAGCAGTGAGTCCATAACAGGAAGGCAGCCCCAGCATTTT.

V usage is TRBV11-2 and J usage is TRBJ2-6; no clear D. Deletions cut 1 base from V and 1 base from J, with 5 bases between. The CDR3 contains 15 residues. Germline V gene lookup returns CDR1 SGHAT and CDR2 FQNNGV. CDR3 amino acids: CASSLVASGANVLTF. CDR3 nucleotide sequence: TGTGCCAGCAGCTTAGTGGCGTCTGGGGCCAACGTCCTGACTTTC.

The chain links TRBV11-2 to TRBJ2-7; D possibly corresponds to TRBD2 (6 bases). The germline V gene has CDR1 SGHAT and CDR2 FQNNGV. V lost 5 bases to trimming and J lost 3 bases, with 17 bases between them. This CDR3 region has 15 residues. The CDR3 region has the DNA TGTGCCAGCAGCCCAAGACTAGGACCCAGCTACGAGCAGTACTTC. Its translation is CASSPRLGPSYEQYF. Together with reference TRBV11-2 and TRBJ2-7, the CDR3 gives the full variable domain: EAGVAQSPRYKIIEKRQSVAFWCNPISGHATLYWYQQILGQGPKLLIQFQNNGVVDDSQLPKDRFSAERLKGVDSTLKIQPAKLEDSAVYLCASSPRLGPSYEQYFGPGTRLTVT.

This sequence joins TRBV20-1 and TRBJ2-5; the match to TRBD2 covers 7 bases. CDR1 is DFQATT and CDR2 is SNEGSKA in the germline V gene (reference sequence). The junction had 4 bases not matched to a gene; V was cut back by 2 bases and J by 1 base. This CDR3 spans 14 amino acids. The CDR3 DNA sequence: TGCAGTGCTAGATCCGGGGGGACCCAAGAGACCCAGTACTTC. This sequence encodes CSARSGGTQETQYF.

The chain carries TRBV30 and TRBJ1-1; D is uncertain. V was clipped by 0 bases and J by 11 bases, with 16 bases between them. CDR1 GTSNPN and CDR2 SVGIG come from the germline V gene (reference sequence). The CDR3 sequence is 13 residues long. Here the CDR3 DNA reads TGTGCCTGGAGTGTTTACTTAGAGTTAGGTGCTTTCTTT. This sequence encodes CAWSVYLELGAFF.

The V call is TRBV6-5, the J call TRBJ2-7, with D possibly matching TRBD2 (6 bases). Germline CDR1 MNHEY, CDR2 SVGAGI. The CDR3 is 15 amino acids. V shed 1 base and J shed 3 bases, with 13 bases lying between them. The CDR3 sequence is CASSYLAGNRYEQYF. CDR3 nucleotide sequence: TGTGCCAGCAGTTACTTGGCGGGAAACCGCTACGAGCAGTACTTC.

In this sample, this clone turned up many times. Different DNA sequences within this sample yield the same CDR3. The chain joins TRBV27 to TRBJ2-5, with a tentative D call TRBD1 (5 bases). Germline loops: CDR1 MNHEY, CDR2 SMNVEV (reference sequence). The CDR3 spans 11 residues. The V end was cut by 6 bases, the J end by 7 bases, with 9 bases between. In DNA, the CDR3 is TGTGCCAGCAGACAGGCCTCGACCCAGTACTTC. Encoded protein: CASRQASTQYF.

The chain links TRBV19 to TRBJ1-5, with 7 bases lining up with TRBD1. The ends lost 2 bases at V and 5 bases at J; junction bases unmatched: 6. Germline V gene lookup returns CDR1 LNHDA and CDR2 SQIVND (reference sequence). The CDR3 loop spans 15 amino acids. CDR3 in DNA: TGTGCCAGTAGTATAACCCCGGGACAGTATCAGCCCCAGCATTTT. It translates to CASSITPGQYQPQHF. Together with reference TRBV19 and TRBJ1-5, the CDR3 gives the full variable domain: DGGITQSPKYLFRKEGQNVTLSCEQNLNHDAMYWYRQDPGQGLRLIYYSQIVNDFQKGDIAEGYSVSREKKESFPLTVTSAQKNPTAFYLCASSITPGQYQPQHFGDGTRLSIL.

This clone was picked up many times. The chain employs TRBV7-9 and TRBJ2-3, with 15 bases identical to TRBD2. V gave up 2 bases and J gave up 6 bases; unmatched junction bases: 6. Germline CDR1 reads SEHNR; CDR2 reads FQNEAQ (reference sequence). CDR3 length: 17 residues. The chain's CDR3 is CASSLYGLAGGPDTQYF. CDR3 in DNA: TGTGCCAGCAGCTTATATGGACTAGCGGGAGGGCCGGATACGCAGTATTTT.